These 3 T cell receptor beta chains were all obtained from the same sample, sequenced in a study of metastatic and nonmetastatic thyroid tumors. All patients reached thyroid surgery having received no treatment beforehand. TCRdb reanalyzed the PCR reads via MiXCR. The table includes around 23,000 clones, around 28% detected once. The sequenced sample consisted of blood. The receptors here all came from a female donor with papillary thyroid cancer or a benign thyroid nodule (not recorded which). Some clones in this sample may be carry-over from other donors' samples.

Judged by abundance, this clone is medium-sized. This chain connects TRBV9 to TRBJ1-1; 8 nucleotides line up with TRBD1. This CDR3 is 14 amino acids long. From germline, CDR1 is SGDLS and CDR2 YYNGEE. The V and J ends lost 2 bases and 3 bases, in that order; junction bases with no gene match: 3. The CDR3 sequence: CASSVGTGYTEAFF. CDR3 DNA: TGTGCCAGCAGCGTTGGGACAGGATACACTGAAGCTTTCTTT. Together with reference TRBV9 and TRBJ1-1, the CDR3 gives the full variable domain: DSGVTQTPKHLITATGQRVTLRCSPRSGDLSVYWYQQSLDQGLQFLIQYYNGEERAKGNILERFSAQQFPDLHSELNLSSLELGDSALYFCASSVGTGYTEAFFGQGTRLTVV.

V and J are TRBV6-1 and TRBJ1-1, with D uncertain. Germline V gene lookup returns CDR1 MNHNS and CDR2 SASEGT. V lost 5 bases, J lost 8 bases, and 18 bases lay in between. The CDR3 is made up of 14 amino acids. The DNA for the CDR3 is TGTGCCAGCAGTAAGAATCAGGTACCGGGGGAAGCTTTCTTT. Its translation is CASSKNQVPGEAFF.

The chain links TRBV29-1 to TRBJ2-3, with 8 bases lining up with TRBD1. V lost 7 bases to trimming and J lost 10 bases; unmatched junction nucleotides: 13. Germline CDR1 and CDR2: SQVTM and ANQGSEA. CDR3 length: 13 residues. CDR3 DNA sequence: TGCAGCGCGACAGGGGAAGGCACAGTTGCGCAGTATTTT. This gives the protein CSATGEGTVAQYF.